A single sample gave rise to the 15 T cell receptor beta chains below, sequenced in a study of PD-1 blockade in classical Hodgkin lymphoma. Data came from immunoSEQ multiplex PCR; TCRdb stores just in-frame clones and leaves some out. The sample holds 35,000 to 50,000 clones, less than 75% seen once. Time point denoted: cycle 4 day 1 (C4D1), after about 6 weeks of nivolumab. Every single patient, without exception, relapsed after autologous stem cell transplantation, and brentuximab vedotin exposure varied. The sequencing here drew on peripheral blood mononuclear cells (PBMCs), taken before the fourth cycle of nivolumab. Receptors were obtained from a human donor with classical Hodgkin lymphoma.

This chain connects TRBV6-5 to TRBJ1-2; D is unresolved. Trimming left V 2 bases short and J 6 bases short, with 7 bases between. The CDR3 extends over 12 amino acids. Per germline, CDR1 MNHEY and CDR2 SVGAGI. The CDR3, as DNA: TGTGCCAGCAGTTACCCACGGGATGGCTACACCTTC. This codes for CASSYPRDGYTF.

The CDR3 region has the DNA TGTGCCAGCAGCTTATGGGGTGGGGGAGTTAATGAAAAACTGTTTTTT. This codes for CASSLWGGGVNEKLFF. This chain links TRBV7-2 with TRBJ1-4, with D possibly TRBD1 on 5 matching bases. Germline CDR1 SGHTA, CDR2 FQGNSA. CDR3 length: 16 residues. V lost 2 bases, J lost 4 bases, and 14 bases lay in between. The variable domain in full, completed from reference TRBV7-2 and TRBJ1-4, reads GAGVSQSPSNKVTEKGKDVELRCDPISGHTALYWYRQSLGQGLEFLIYFQGNSAPDKSGLPSDRFSAERTGGSVSTLTIQRTQQEDSAVYLCASSLWGGGVNEKLFFGSGTQLSVL.

The chain is built from TRBV11-3 and TRBJ2-1; 9 bases match TRBD1. Germline V CDR1 and CDR2: SGHNT, YENEEA. V lost 5 bases to trimming and J lost 9 bases; unmatched junction nucleotides: 11. The CDR3 is 15 amino acids. CDR3 DNA: TGTGCCAGCAGCGCACCCGGGACAGGGTCCGGTGAGCAGTTCTTC. Protein sequence: CASSAPGTGSGEQFF. The full variable domain, rest sourced from reference TRBV11-3 and TRBJ2-1, is EAGVVQSPRYKIIEKKQPVAFWCNPISGHNTLYWYLQNLGQGPELLIRYENEEAVDDSQLPKDRFSAERLKGVDSTLKIQPAELGDSAVYLCASSAPGTGSGEQFFGPGTRLTVL.

The V and J genes are TRBV6-5 and TRBJ2-7; 8 positions match TRBD1. This CDR3 is built from 13 residues. Germline CDR1 and CDR2: MNHEY and SVGAGI. Losses at the gene ends were 5 bases for V and 6 bases for J; bases not matched to a gene: 6. CDR3 region: CASSRQGASEQYF. The DNA of the CDR3 is TGTGCCAGCAGTAGGCAGGGGGCCTCCGAGCAGTACTTC.

The V gene is TRBV28, the J gene TRBJ1-1, with D maybe TRBD1 (5 bases). CDR1 and CDR2 (germline): MDHEN, SYDVKM. The CDR3 runs 13 residues. V was pared by 6 bases and J by 0 bases, with 8 bases between. The CDR3 DNA sequence: TGTGCCAGCAGGGGGACCTTGAACACTGAAGCTTTCTTT. Its translation is CASRGTLNTEAFF.

The table lists this clone with a few counts. The V and J genes are TRBV5-1 and TRBJ2-5; 9 nucleotides match TRBD2. The V segment lost 2 bases and the J segment 4 bases; nucleotides outside the gene matches: 6. CDR1 and CDR2 (germline): SGHRS, YFSETQ. The CDR3 length is 15 residues. In DNA form, the CDR3 reads TGCGCCAGCAGCTTTAGCGGGGGAGGAGGAGAGACCCAGTACTTC. This gives the protein CASSFSGGGGETQYF.

The chain has TRBV19 and TRBJ1-2; 9 bases map to TRBD1. The CDR3 runs to 17 residues. Germline V gene data show CDR1 as LNHDA and CDR2 as SQIVND (reference sequence). Losses at the gene ends were 1 base for V and 2 bases for J; bases not matched to a gene: 8. CDR3 DNA: TGTGCCAGTAGTATAGGCCCCTCCGGGACAGGGAACTATGGCTACACCTTC. Translated: CASSIGPSGTGNYGYTF. Full variable domain (missing parts from reference TRBV19 and TRBJ1-2): DGGITQSPKYLFRKEGQNVTLSCEQNLNHDAMYWYRQDPGQGLRLIYYSQIVNDFQKGDIAEGYSVSREKKESFPLTVTSAQKNPTAFYLCASSIGPSGTGNYGYTFGSGTRLTVV.

The J gene is TRBJ1-1, the V gene TRBV5-1; D not resolved. V dropped 5 bases and J dropped 0 bases, with 14 bases sitting between them. CDR3 size: 15 residues. The germline V gene encodes CDR1 SGHRS and CDR2 YFSETQ. The CDR3 DNA follows: TGCGCCAGCAGACTCCGAGAGGCCATGAACACTGAAGCTTTCTTT. The encoded protein is CASRLREAMNTEAFF.

The chain has TRBV7-2 and TRBJ2-1, with 7 nucleotides matching TRBD2. The CDR3 runs 16 residues. J gave up 0 bases and V 5 bases, and 7 bases lay outside the gene matches. CDR1 is SGHTA and CDR2 is FQGNSA in the germline V gene. The CDR3 bases are TGTGCCAGCAGCCCCTCCGGGACTAACTCCTACAATGAGCAGTTCTTC. As protein: CASSPSGTNSYNEQFF.

This clone occurred a few times. V and J are TRBV5-1 and TRBJ2-2, with D possibly matching TRBD1 (6 bases). The CDR3 extends over 15 amino acids. V gave up 3 bases and J gave up 0 bases, with 9 bases separating them. Looked up from germline, CDR1 is SGHRS and CDR2 is YFSETQ. The CDR3 DNA is TGCGCCAGCAGCTACGGGACAACGAACACCGGGGAGCTGTTTTTT. This sequence encodes CASSYGTTNTGELFF.

J is TRBJ2-1 and V is TRBV10-3, with 10 positions matching TRBD1. Germline assignment: CDR1 ENHRY and CDR2 SYGVKD. The CDR3 extends over 16 amino acids. The V and J ends lost 4 bases and 8 bases, in that order; junction bases with no gene match: 11. As DNA, the CDR3 is TGTGCCATCAGTGTCTTGCCGGGACAGGGGAGGGATGAGCAGTTCTTC. Translation gives CAISVLPGQGRDEQFF.

This chain links TRBV10-3 with TRBJ1-2; D perhaps matches TRBD1 (5 bases). CDR1 ENHRY and CDR2 SYGVKD come from the germline V gene. The CDR3 extends over 12 amino acids. Trimming shortened V by 11 bases and J by 6 bases, and 16 bases separated the two germline ends. CDR3: CAPSRGENGYTF. CDR3 DNA: TGTGCCCCCTCTAGGGGCGAAAATGGCTACACCTTC.

This sequence joins TRBV2 and TRBJ1-5; TRBD1 matches at 11 bases. CDR3 size: 17 residues. V dropped 6 bases and J dropped 0; count of bases not matched to a gene: 7. The germline CDR1 and CDR2 sequences are SNHLY and FYNNEI. The CDR3, as DNA: TGTGCCAGCAGGGGACAGGGGGGGTTTGATAGCAATCAGCCCCAGCATTTT. The encoded protein is CASRGQGGFDSNQPQHF.

CDR3 coding DNA: TGTGCCAGCAGCTTTTCCTTGAGGGGAGAGACCCAGTACTTC. Translation: CASSFSLRGETQYF. This chain joins TRBV7-9 and TRBJ2-5; perhaps D is TRBD1 or TRBD2 (5 bases each). CDR3 length: 14 amino acids. Deletions cut 3 bases from V and 4 bases from J, with 12 bases between. The germline gives CDR1 SEHNR, CDR2 FQNEAQ (reference sequence).

At least ten counts were recorded for this clone. The chain couples TRBV9 to TRBJ2-1, with TRBD2 matching 8 bases. The CDR3 has 17 residues. Germline CDR1 is SGDLS and CDR2 is YYNGEE. V lost 3 bases and J lost 7; bases outside the gene matches: 15. The CDR3 coding sequence is TGTGCCAGCAGCGCAGACCAGATAGCGGGGCCCTCAAATGAGCAGTTCTTC. Amino acids: CASSADQIAGPSNEQFF.